This TCR beta chain emerged from a study of OX40 agonist ivuxolimab in advanced cancers. Regarding the study in general: Ivuxolimab was an agonistic, fully human IgG2 monoclonal antibody directed against OX40 (CD134), a costimulatory receptor. The point of sequencing TCRbeta in the periphery was to test whether ivuxolimab changed TCR sequence diversity and drove clonal T-cell expansion. Partial responses were achieved by three dose-escalation patients, of whom one had hepatocellular carcinoma and two had cutaneous melanoma. The monotherapy dose-escalation portion (N ≈ 52 patients) of the phase I ivuxolimab trial is reported in the paper. Of the approximately 54 dose-escalation patients, hepatocellular carcinoma was present in 19, melanoma in roughly 15, renal cell carcinoma in 9 and head and neck cancer in 9. Patients were allowed to have had prior anti-PD-1, anti-PD-L1 or anti-CTLA-4 therapy, and about 40% of the dose-escalation patients had been treated with checkpoint inhibitors. In the dose-escalation cohort, over 65% of patients were male, and the mean age was roughly 60 years, with a range of about 23 to 90. Intravenous ivuxolimab was administered to patients every 2 weeks at six dose levels: 0.01, 0.1, 0.3, 1.5, 3 and 10 mg/kg.

Taken from cysteine to phenylalanine, the CDR3 has 16 residues. The retained sequence is limited to the CDR3, 48 bases, with the frame set at the first base. In the germline V gene (reference sequence), CDR1 corresponds to SEHNR and CDR2 to FQNEAQ. V was cut back by 5 bases and J by 3 bases, leaving a gap of 17 bases between them. Summary of the overall study and its limitations: After ivuxolimab, more expanded clones were found on average in CD8+ T cells than in CD4+ T cells. At doses of 0.1 to 3.0 mg/kg, clonal expansion of both CD4+ and CD8+ T cells in blood was seen between baseline and week 6. The antigen specificity of the clonally expanded peripheral T cells was not determined. In partial responders in the 0.1-3.0 mg/kg groups, normalized peripheral clonal expansion was found to be among the lowest, especially among CD8+ T cells. Low levels of normalized T-cell clonal expansion were also shown by some nonresponding patients.

Genomic DNA was isolated from the sorted cells so that the TCRbeta CDR3 region could be sequenced. The immunoSEQ Assay was used to sequence the TCRbeta CDR3 regions. TCRdb obtained this table from immuneACCESS and retained in-frame rearrangements with V and J assigned. These tables miss some clones; where compared with another copy, unresolved V genes account for less than half of the shortfall, and the remainder is unexplained. The sample table contains tens of thousands of clones; only one count was recorded for 90% to 95% of them. Clones ranked in the top ten supply 3% to 4.5% of the sample. Only one count was recorded for this clone. The specificity of this receptor is unknown. No per-base quality is available; no much larger clone lies one base away. Patients with autoimmune disease history or receiving systemic immunosuppression were excluded from the trial. Peripheral blood for TCR sequencing was collected from all dose cohorts at baseline, on cycle 4 day 1, and on cycle 7 day 1. The samples were taken from a phase I, first-in-human, multicenter, open-label dose-escalation trial of ivuxolimab. Adults with locally advanced or metastatic melanoma, renal cell, hepatocellular, or head and neck squamous cell carcinoma were enrolled in the trial. Before TCR sequencing, CD4+ T cells and CD8+ T cells from peripheral blood were sorted into separate populations.

The sequence was collected from an adult with an advanced solid tumor such as melanoma, head and neck, liver or kidney cancer. The specimen comprised CD4+ or CD8+ T cells sorted from blood, sampled in a trial of the OX40 agonist ivuxolimab. This chain is built from TRBV7-9 and TRBJ2-1; TRBD2 might be the D gene, on 5 matching bases. The nucleotides read TGTGCCAGCAGCAGAAGGACTCAAACTCACTACAATGAGCAGTTCTTC. The translation is CASSRRTQTHYNEQFF.